The sequence of this T cell receptor (beta chain) was determined in a study of regulatory T cells in long-lasting Graves disease. General study findings and limits: There was favoring of TRBV28, TRBJ1-2 and TRBJ2-5 in persistent disease.

V lost 4 bases and J lost 2, with 10 bases in between. Germline-derived CDR1 and CDR2 are SGHRS and YFSETQ. The CDR3 consists of 14 residues. Time point meaning: newly diagnosed GD, antithyroid drugs for less than 3 months. Isolated PBMC RNA provided the starting material for the TCR library. Both iRepertoire HTBI primers and Arm-PCR of CDR3 regions were used to build the TCR beta libraries. One entry per CDR3 protein, called by TCRdb with MiXCR from the multiplex PCR reads. This sample has around 330,000 distinct CDR3 sequences, with approximately 20% found just once. This clonotype was seen a few times. Its antigen is as yet unknown.

This chain joins TRBV5-1 and TRBJ2-1; no reliable D call. This material consisted of peripheral blood mononuclear cells (PBMCs), taken at new diagnosis, from a patient treated with antithyroid drugs. This clonotype was sampled from a female donor with Graves disease. CDR3 protein: CASSEVWAYNEQFF. The CDR3 DNA reads TGCGCCAGCAGCGAGGTATGGGCCTACAATGAGCAGTTCTTC.